Listed below are T cell receptor beta chains from one sample, sequenced in a study of blood T cell repertoires in COVID-19. Only in-frame clones appear in the TCRdb table, and some are missing; sequencing was by immunoSEQ multiplex PCR. Of 40,000 to 45,000 clones listed, about 85% are singletons. The source material was peripheral blood. The receptor set was obtained from a man aged 55 to 70 with acute or convalescent COVID-19. Both conserved end residues are trimmed from each CDR3. Fields, in order: J gene, V gene, CDR3 protein.

>TRBJ1-2|TRBV7-2
ASSLGGRGYGYT
>TRBJ2-6|TRBV7-2
ASSLVFAGWFSGANVLT
>TRBJ2-1|TRBV4-3
ASSQGISGGSYNEQF
>TRBJ1-5|TRBV4-2
ASSQERGSNQPQH
>TRBJ1-2|TRBV9
ASSSRTGGFGYT
>TRBJ2-1|TRBV2
ASRERTSGSYNEQF
>TRBJ2-3|TRBV4-3
ASSQDRGATSTDTQY
>TRBJ1-2|TRBV4-2
ASSQEMIGGSYGYT
>TRBJ2-5|TRBV23-1
ASLAARPQY
>TRBJ2-5|TRBV4-3
ASSQGDRAGIQETQY
>TRBJ1-2|TRBV30
AYRRGGYT
>TRBJ1-2|TRBV28
ASSPPRGGGRANYGYT
>TRBJ2-6|TRBV7-2
ASSYLAGGKISGANVLT
>TRBJ2-1|TRBV30
AWILQTSGDNNEQF
>TRBJ1-4|TRBV4-3
ASSQDYTREKLF
>TRBJ1-6|TRBV9
ASNLGGADNSPLH
>TRBJ2-5|TRBV12-3/TRBV12-4
ASSFSNRETQY
>TRBJ2-1|TRBV18
ASSPPRADIYNEQF
>TRBJ1-2|TRBV5-4
ASSLGGTAQANYGYT
>TRBJ2-1|TRBV4-3
ASSQASSGYNEQF
>TRBJ1-1|TRBV29-1
SARDSPTEAF
>TRBJ1-1|TRBV5-8
ASSLIQGREAF
>TRBJ1-5|TRBV14
ASSLALGNSNQPQH
>TRBJ2-2|TRBV27
ASSLQVPRDTGELF
>TRBJ2-7|TRBV6-5
ASTVGAGGSFEQY
>TRBJ2-2|TRBV10-2
ASSEKRSPGVGPGELF
>TRBJ2-3|TRBV28
ASSPLSDTQY
>TRBJ2-3|TRBV7-2
ASSKRGPTDTQY
>TRBJ2-3|TRBV5-1
ASSLAMVTDTQY
>TRBJ1-1|TRBV7-9
ASSATQGAGNTEAF
>TRBJ1-1|TRBV29-1
SVRQGGKTEAF
>TRBJ1-5|TRBV6-2/TRBV6-3
ASSRDRDDQPQH
>TRBJ1-1|TRBV19
ASSRRDRGTEAF
>TRBJ2-7|TRBV7-2
ASSSAWTEMREQY